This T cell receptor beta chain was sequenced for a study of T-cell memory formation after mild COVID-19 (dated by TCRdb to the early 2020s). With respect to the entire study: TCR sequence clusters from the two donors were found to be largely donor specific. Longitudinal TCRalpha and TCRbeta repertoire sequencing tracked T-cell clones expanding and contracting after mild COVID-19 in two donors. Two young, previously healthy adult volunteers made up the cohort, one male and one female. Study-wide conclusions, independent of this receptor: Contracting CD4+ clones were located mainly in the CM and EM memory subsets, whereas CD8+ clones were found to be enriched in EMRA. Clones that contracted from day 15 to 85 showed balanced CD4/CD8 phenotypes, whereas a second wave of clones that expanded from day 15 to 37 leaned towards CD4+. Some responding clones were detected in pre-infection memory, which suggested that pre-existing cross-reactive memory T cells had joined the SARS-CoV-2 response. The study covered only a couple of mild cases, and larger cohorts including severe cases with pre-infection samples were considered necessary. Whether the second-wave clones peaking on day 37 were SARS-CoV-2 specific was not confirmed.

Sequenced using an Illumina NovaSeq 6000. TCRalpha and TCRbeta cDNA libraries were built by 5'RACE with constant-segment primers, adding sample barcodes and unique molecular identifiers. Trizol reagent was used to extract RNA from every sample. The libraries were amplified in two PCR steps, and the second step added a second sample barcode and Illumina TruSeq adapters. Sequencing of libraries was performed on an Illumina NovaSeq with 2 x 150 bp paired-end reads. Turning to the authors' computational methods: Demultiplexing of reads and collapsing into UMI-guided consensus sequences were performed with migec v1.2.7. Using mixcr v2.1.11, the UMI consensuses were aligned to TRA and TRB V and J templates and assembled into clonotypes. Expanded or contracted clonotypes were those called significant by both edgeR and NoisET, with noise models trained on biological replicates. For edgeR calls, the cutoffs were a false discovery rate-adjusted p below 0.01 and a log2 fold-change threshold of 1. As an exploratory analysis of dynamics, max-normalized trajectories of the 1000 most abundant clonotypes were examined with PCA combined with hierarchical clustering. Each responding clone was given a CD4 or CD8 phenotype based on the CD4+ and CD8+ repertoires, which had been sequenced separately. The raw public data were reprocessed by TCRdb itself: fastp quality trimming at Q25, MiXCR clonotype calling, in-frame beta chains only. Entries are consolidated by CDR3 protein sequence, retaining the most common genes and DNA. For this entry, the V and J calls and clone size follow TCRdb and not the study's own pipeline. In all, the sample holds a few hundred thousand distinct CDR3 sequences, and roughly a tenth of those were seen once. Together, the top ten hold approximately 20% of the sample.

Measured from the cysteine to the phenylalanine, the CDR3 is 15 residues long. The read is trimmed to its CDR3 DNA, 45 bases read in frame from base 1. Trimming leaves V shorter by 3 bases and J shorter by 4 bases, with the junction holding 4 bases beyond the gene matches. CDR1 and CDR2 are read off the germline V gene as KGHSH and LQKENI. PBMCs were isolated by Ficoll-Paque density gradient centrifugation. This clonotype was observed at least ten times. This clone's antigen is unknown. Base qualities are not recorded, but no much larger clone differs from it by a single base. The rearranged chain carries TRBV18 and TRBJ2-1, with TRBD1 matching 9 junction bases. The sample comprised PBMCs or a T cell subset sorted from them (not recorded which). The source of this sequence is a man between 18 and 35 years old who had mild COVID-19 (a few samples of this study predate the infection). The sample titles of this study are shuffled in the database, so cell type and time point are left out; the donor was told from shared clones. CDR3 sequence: CASSPTGQGYNEQFF. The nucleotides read TGTGCCAGCTCACCTACGGGACAGGGATACAATGAGCAGTTCTTC. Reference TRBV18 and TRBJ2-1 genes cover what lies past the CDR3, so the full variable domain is NAGVMQNPRHLVRRRGQEARLRCSPMKGHSHVYWYRQLPEEGLKFMVYLQKENIIDESGMPKERFSAEFPKEGPSILRIQQVVRGDSAAYFCASSPTGQGYNEQFFGPGTRLTVL.